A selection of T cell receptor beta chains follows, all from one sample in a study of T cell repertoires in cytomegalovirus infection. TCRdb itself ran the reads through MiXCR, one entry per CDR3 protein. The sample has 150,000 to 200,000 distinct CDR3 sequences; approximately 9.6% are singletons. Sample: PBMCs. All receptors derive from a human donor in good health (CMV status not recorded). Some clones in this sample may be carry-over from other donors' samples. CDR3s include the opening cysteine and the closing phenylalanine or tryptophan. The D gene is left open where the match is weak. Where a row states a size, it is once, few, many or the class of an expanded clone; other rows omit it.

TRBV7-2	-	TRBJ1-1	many	CASGVGGGETEAFF	TGTGCCAGCGGAGTGGGGGGGGGTGAAACTGAAGCTTTCTTT
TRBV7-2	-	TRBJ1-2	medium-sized	CASSLRGETYGYTF	TGTGCCAGCAGCTTACGAGGGGAGACTTATGGCTACACCTTC
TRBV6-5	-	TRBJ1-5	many	CASSYSVYSNQPQHF	TGTGCCAGCAGTTACTCGGTCTATAGCAATCAGCCCCAGCATTTT
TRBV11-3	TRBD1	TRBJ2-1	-	CASSSDRGLNNEQFF	TGTGCCAGCAGCTCGGACAGGGGGCTCAACAATGAGCAGTTCTTC
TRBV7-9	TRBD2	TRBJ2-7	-	CASSRLADSYEQYF	TGTGCCAGCAGCCGGCTAGCGGACTCCTACGAGCAGTACTTC
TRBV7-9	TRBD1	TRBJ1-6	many	CASSSTGNYNSPLHF	TGTGCCAGCAGCTCGACAGGGAACTATAATTCACCCCTCCACTTT
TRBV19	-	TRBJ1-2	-	CASYGLPYGYTF	TGTGCCAGCTACGGACTTCCCTATGGCTACACCTTC
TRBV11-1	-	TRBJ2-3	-	CASSSFQWVTDTQYF	TGTGCCAGCAGCTCCTTCCAGTGGGTAACAGATACGCAGTATTTT
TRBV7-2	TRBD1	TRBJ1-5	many	CASSLVAQGGQPQHF	TGTGCCAGCAGCTTAGTCGCCCAGGGGGGTCAGCCCCAGCATTTT
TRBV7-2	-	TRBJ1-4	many	CASSPNTGTTGEKLFF	TGTGCCAGCAGCCCAAACACCGGGACTACCGGTGAAAAACTGTTTTTT
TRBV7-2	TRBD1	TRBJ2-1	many	CASSFRQGRMNEQFF	TGTGCCAGCAGCTTCCGACAGGGGCGAATGAATGAGCAGTTCTTC
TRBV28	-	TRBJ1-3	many	CASSRRQTVRFSGNTIYF	TGTGCCAGCAGCCGTCGACAGACCGTAAGGTTCTCTGGAAACACCATATATTTT
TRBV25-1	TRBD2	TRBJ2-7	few	CASSEMGLGREQVDEQYF	TGTGCCAGCAGTGAAATGGGCCTTGGGCGGGAGCAGGTCGACGAGCAGTACTTC
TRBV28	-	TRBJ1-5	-	CASSVLRGDGNQPQHF	TGTGCCAGCAGCGTTCTTCGTGGGGATGGCAATCAGCCCCAGCATTTT
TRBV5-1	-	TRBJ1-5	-	CASSMGVGQPQHF	TGCGCAAGTAGCATGGGGGTTGGGCAGCCCCAGCATTTT
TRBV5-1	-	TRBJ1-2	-	CASSLKGHGYTF	TGCGCCAGCAGCTTGAAAGGGCATGGCTACACCTTC
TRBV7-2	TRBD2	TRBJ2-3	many	CASTLGLATHTQYF	TGTGCCAGCACCCTCGGACTAGCGACTCATACGCAGTATTTT
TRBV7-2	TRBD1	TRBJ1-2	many	CASSSRDRGFYGYTF	TGTGCCAGCAGTTCCCGGGACAGGGGTTTCTATGGCTACACCTTC
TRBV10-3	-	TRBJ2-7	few	CAIMDGAYEQYF	TGTGCCATTATGGACGGGGCCTACGAGCAGTACTTC
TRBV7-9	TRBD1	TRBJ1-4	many	CASSLTGAGEKLFF	TGTGCCAGCAGCTTAACAGGGGCCGGGGAAAAACTGTTTTTT
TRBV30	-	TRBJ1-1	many	CAWIPPYMTGMNTEAFF	TGTGCCTGGATCCCCCCGTATATGACGGGGATGAACACTGAAGCTTTCTTT
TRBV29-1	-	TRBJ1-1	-	CSAVRNTEAFF	TGCAGCGCTGTCAGAAACACTGAAGCTTTCTTT
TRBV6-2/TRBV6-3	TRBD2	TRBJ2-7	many	CASSNLAGAGDEQYF	TGTGCCAGCAGTAACCTAGCGGGAGCGGGCGACGAGCAGTACTTC